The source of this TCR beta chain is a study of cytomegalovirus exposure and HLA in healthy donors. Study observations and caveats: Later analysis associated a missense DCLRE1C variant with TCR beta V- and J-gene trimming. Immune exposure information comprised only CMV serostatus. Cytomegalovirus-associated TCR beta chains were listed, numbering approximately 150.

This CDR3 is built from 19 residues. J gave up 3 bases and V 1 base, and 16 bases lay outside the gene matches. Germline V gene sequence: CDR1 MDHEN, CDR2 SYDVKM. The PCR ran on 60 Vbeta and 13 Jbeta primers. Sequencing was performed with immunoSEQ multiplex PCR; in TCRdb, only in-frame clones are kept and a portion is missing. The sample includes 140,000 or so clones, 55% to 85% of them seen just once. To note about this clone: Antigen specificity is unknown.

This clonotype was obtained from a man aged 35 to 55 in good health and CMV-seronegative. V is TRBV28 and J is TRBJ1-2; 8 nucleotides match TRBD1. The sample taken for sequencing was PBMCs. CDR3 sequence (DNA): TGTGCCAGCAGTTTATACCTCAGGGGGCTGGAGGTTACGGACTATGGCTACACCTTC. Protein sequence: CASSLYLRGLEVTDYGYTF.